What follows are 14 T cell receptor beta chains derived from one specimen sequenced in a study of response to subunit inactivated influenza vaccine. In TCRdb, the RT-PCR reads were re-called with MiXCR into one record per CDR3 protein. The sample yields about 500,000 distinct CDR3 sequences, 16% seen once. The material was CD4+ T cells sorted from PBMCs, obtained around 25 months after vaccination. Every receptor here comes from a man between 50 and 70 years old who received an inactivated influenza vaccine.

The chain has TRBV11-1 and TRBJ2-7; D not certain. Germline CDR1 reads SGHAT; CDR2 reads FQDESV (reference sequence). This CDR3 region has 13 residues. V was shortened by 8 bases and J by 0 bases, with 11 bases between the two germline ends. The CDR3 DNA follows: TGTGCCAGCTTGGACCTGAGCTCCTACGAGCAGTACTTC. Its protein is CASLDLSSYEQYF. The full variable domain, rest sourced from reference TRBV11-1 and TRBJ2-7, is EAEVAQSPRYKITEKSQAVAFWCDPISGHATLYWYRQILGQGPELLVQFQDESVVDDSQLPKDRFSAERLKGVDSTLKIQPAELGDSAMYLCASLDLSSYEQYFGPGTRLTVT.

This rearrangement joins TRBV20-1 to TRBJ1-1; 10 positions match TRBD1. V lost 3 bases, J lost 5 bases, and 6 bases stayed unmatched. This CDR3 has 14 amino acids. Looked up from germline, CDR1 is DFQATT and CDR2 is SNEGSKA (reference sequence). DNA for the CDR3: TGCAGTGCTAGGATCCGGACAGGGGGGACTGAAGCTTTCTTT. Protein: CSARIRTGGTEAFF.

This clonotype was recorded many times. This chain joins TRBV12-3 or TRBV12-4 and TRBJ1-2, with TRBD1 matching 9 bases. The V segment lost 6 bases and the J segment 3 bases; nucleotides outside the gene matches: 2. CDR3 length: 13 residues. CDR3 sequence reads: CASRTGGDYGYTF. As DNA, the CDR3 is TGTGCCAGCAGGACAGGGGGTGACTATGGCTACACCTTC.

The chain links TRBV9 to TRBJ1-4, with unresolved D. This CDR3 region has 14 residues. The germline V and J ends were trimmed by 4 bases and 5 bases, with 12 bases remaining between them. Germline CDR1 and CDR2: SGDLS and YYNGEE. The CDR3 protein is CASSTRGGNEKLFF. The CDR3 DNA sequence: TGTGCCAGCAGCACGAGAGGTGGGAATGAAAAACTGTTTTTT.

Here the CDR3 reads CASSLDRVEDEQFF. CDR3 coding DNA: TGTGCCAGCAGCTTAGATCGGGTGGAGGATGAGCAGTTCTTC. J is TRBJ2-1 and V is TRBV7-9; the D gene is possibly TRBD2 (5 bases). CDR3 size: 14 residues. V lost 1 base, J lost 8 bases, and 12 bases lay in between. CDR1 and CDR2 (germline): SEHNR, FQNEAQ (reference sequence). Using reference TRBV7-9 and TRBJ2-1 for the parts outside the CDR3, the full variable domain is DTGVSQNPRHKITKRGQNVTFRCDPISEHNRLYWYRQTLGQGPEFLTYFQNEAQLEKSRLLSDRFSAERPKGSFSTLEIQRTEQGDSAMYLCASSLDRVEDEQFFGPGTRLTVL.

This clonotype was counted a few times. The gene calls are TRBV3-1 and TRBJ2-5; TRBD2 matches 9 bases. CDR1 is LGHDT and CDR2 is YNNKEL in the germline V gene (reference sequence). The trim removed 10 bases at V and 5 bases at J, leaving 8 bases unmatched. The CDR3 runs to 13 residues. The CDR3 sequence is CATTKRGAETQYF. The CDR3 DNA follows: TGTGCCACCACCAAGCGGGGGGCCGAGACCCAGTACTTC.

The CDR3 bases are TGCAGCGTTGGGGGAGCGCCGAACACTGAAGCTTTCTTT. Protein product: CSVGGAPNTEAFF. The chain recombines TRBV29-1 with TRBJ1-1; D is undetermined. The CDR3 extends over 13 amino acids. The V gene's germline CDR1 is SQVTM and CDR2 ANQGSEA. Between the trimmed V and J ends, which lost 4 bases and 1 base, there was a span of 10 bases.

This clonotype has just a few counts. The chain employs TRBV12-3 or TRBV12-4 and TRBJ1-4, with D possibly TRBD1 on 6 matching bases. The CDR3 loop spans 14 amino acids. Trimming took 3 bases from V and 6 from J, leaving 11 bases between them. CDR3 region: CASSLGGSYEKLFF. The DNA for the CDR3 is TGTGCCAGCAGTTTGGGGGGCTCTTATGAAAAACTGTTTTTT.

This clonotype appeared many times. V usage is TRBV5-1 and J usage is TRBJ1-1, with a weak D call TRBD1 (5 bases). V was pared by 6 bases and J by 1 base, with 10 bases between. The CDR3 has 13 residues. Germline CDR1 reads SGHRS; CDR2 reads YFSETQ. The DNA for the CDR3 is TGCGCCAGCAAGCGAGACAGGAACACTGAAGCTTTCTTT. This codes for CASKRDRNTEAFF.

This clonotype turned up a few times. The chain employs TRBV5-1 and TRBJ2-1; possible D gene TRBD2, 6 bases. Trimming stripped 4 bases from V and 2 bases from J, with 16 bases between. The germline CDR1 and CDR2 sequences are SGHRS and YFSETQ. This CDR3 has 16 residues. Here the CDR3 DNA reads TGCGCCAGCAGCCCCCACGCGGCGGGAACCTACAATGAGCAGTTCTTC. Translation: CASSPHAAGTYNEQFF.

This chain uses TRBV18 with TRBJ2-7; possibly TRBD2 for D (6 bases). The CDR3 loop spans 14 amino acids. Trimming shortened V by 3 bases and J by 2 bases, and 11 bases separated the two germline ends. Germline CDR1 and CDR2: KGHSH and LQKENI. CDR3 sequence (DNA): TGTGCCAGCTCACCGCCCGGCGGGGCCTACGAGCAGTACTTC. Its protein is CASSPPGGAYEQYF.

This clonotype appeared a few times. The chain couples TRBV28 to TRBJ1-2, with a tentative D call TRBD1 (6 bases). The germline V gene encodes CDR1 MDHEN and CDR2 SYDVKM. V was trimmed by 7 bases and J by 2 bases, leaving 20 bases between them. The CDR3 has 16 residues. The DNA of the CDR3 is TGTGCCAGCACTTCGGGGGGGGCGCTCGGCAACTATGGCTACACCTTC. This sequence encodes CASTSGGALGNYGYTF.

This clonotype was detected a few times. The J gene is TRBJ2-5, the V gene TRBV7-9; 9 bases are shared with TRBD1. The CDR3 covers 16 residues. The germline gives CDR1 SEHNR, CDR2 FQNEAQ (reference sequence). Trimming took 2 bases from V and 5 from J; bases not matched to a gene: 9. The CDR3, as DNA: TGTGCCAGCAGCTTAATGGGTCGCGGACAGGGGGAGACCCAGTACTTC. It specifies CASSLMGRGQGETQYF.

In its sample, this clonotype was seen a few times. The rearrangement links TRBV12-3 or TRBV12-4 to TRBJ1-5; TRBD1 might be the D (6 bases). Trimming removed 0 bases at V and 9 bases at J, with 12 bases between. This CDR3 comprises 14 residues. The CDR3 protein is CASSLAGGGRPQHF. The CDR3, as DNA: TGTGCCAGCAGTTTAGCCGGGGGGGGGCGGCCCCAGCATTTT.